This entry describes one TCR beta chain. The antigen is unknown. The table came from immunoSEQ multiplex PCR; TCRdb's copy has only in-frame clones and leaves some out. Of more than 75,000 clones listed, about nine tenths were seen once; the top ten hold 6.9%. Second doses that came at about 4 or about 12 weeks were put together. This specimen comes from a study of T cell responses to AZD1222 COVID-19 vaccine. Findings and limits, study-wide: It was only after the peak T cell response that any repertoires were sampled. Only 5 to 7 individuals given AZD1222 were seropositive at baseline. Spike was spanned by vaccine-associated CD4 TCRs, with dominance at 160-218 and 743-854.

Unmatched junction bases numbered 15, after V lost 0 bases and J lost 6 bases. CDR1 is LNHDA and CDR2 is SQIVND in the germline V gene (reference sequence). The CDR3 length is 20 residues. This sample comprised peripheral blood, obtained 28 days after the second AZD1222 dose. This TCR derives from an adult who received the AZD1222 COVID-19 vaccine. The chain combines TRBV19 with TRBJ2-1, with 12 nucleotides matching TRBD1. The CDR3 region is CASSIDRPYPGQGASNEQFF. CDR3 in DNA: TGTGCCAGTAGTATAGATAGGCCCTATCCGGGACAGGGGGCAAGCAATGAGCAGTTCTTC.